Following are 2 T cell receptor beta chains from one sample sequenced in a study of cytomegalovirus exposure and HLA in healthy donors. The PCR made use of 60 Vbeta and 13 Jbeta primers. Produced via immunoSEQ multiplex PCR; TCRdb's table is partial and in-frame only. The table records 200,000 or so clones, roughly four fifths of them present only once. Sequencing input: PBMCs. These receptors all stem from a woman aged 30 to 39 in good health and CMV-seropositive.

The rearrangement uses TRBV15 and TRBJ1-4; tentative D call: TRBD1 (6 bases). Germline CDR1 is LNHNV and CDR2 is YYDKDF (reference sequence). The length of the CDR3 is 16 residues. V lost 3 bases to trimming and J lost 7 bases, with 18 bases between them. This CDR3 reads CATSSAPTGLGEKLFF. The CDR3 nucleotides read TGTGCCACCAGCAGCGCTCCGACAGGCCTCGGTGAAAAACTGTTTTTT. Looking up the rest from reference TRBV15 and TRBJ1-4 gives the full variable domain: DAMVIQNPRYQVTQFGKPVTLSCSQTLNHNVMYWYQQKSSQAPKLLFHYYDKDFNNEADTPDNFQSRRPNTSFCFLDIRSPGLGDTAMYLCATSSAPTGLGEKLFFGSGTQLSVL.

The count of this clone is one. The J gene is TRBJ1-2, the V gene TRBV5-6, with 8 bases matching TRBD1. Losses at the gene ends were 4 bases for V and 8 bases for J; bases not matched to a gene: 7. CDR1 is SGHDT, CDR2 YYEEEE, per germline. The CDR3 runs 13 residues. Here the CDR3 reads CASSPGTGKGYTF. The CDR3 DNA reads TGTGCCAGCAGCCCGGGGACAGGCAAGGGCTACACCTTC.